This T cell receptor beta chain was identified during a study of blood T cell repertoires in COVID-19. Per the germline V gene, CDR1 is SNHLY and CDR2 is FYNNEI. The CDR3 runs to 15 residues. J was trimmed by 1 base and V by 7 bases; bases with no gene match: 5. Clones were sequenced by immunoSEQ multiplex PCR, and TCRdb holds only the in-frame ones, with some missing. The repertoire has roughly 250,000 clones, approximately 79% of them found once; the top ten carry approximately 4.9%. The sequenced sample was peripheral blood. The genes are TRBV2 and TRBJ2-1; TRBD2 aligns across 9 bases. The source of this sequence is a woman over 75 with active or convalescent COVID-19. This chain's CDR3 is CASKPLAGSYNEQFF. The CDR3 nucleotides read TGTGCCAGCAAGCCCCTAGCGGGATCCTACAATGAGCAGTTCTTC.